This T cell receptor beta chain stems from a study of blood T cell repertoires in COVID-19. Study-wide background: Acute-phase and convalescent COVID-19 samples originated in the United States, Italy and Spain.

V lost 8 bases and J lost 4; bases outside the gene matches: 7. The CDR3 contains 13 residues. Germline loops: CDR1 MDHEN, CDR2 SYDVKM. Study processing details: Reference gene primers were amplified, and this amplification served to estimate nucleated cell counts. Repertoires were generated with immunoSEQ multiplex PCR, while TCRdb's copy carries only in-frame clones and drops some. That table gives V, J and clone size, and the DNA gave D and trimming. Of some 89,000 clones in the sample, roughly 87% were seen once. The receptor comes from a man aged 45-65 years with acute or convalescent COVID-19. The material sequenced was peripheral blood. The rearrangement joins TRBV28 to TRBJ2-7; 8 bases align to TRBD2. CDR3 sequence (DNA): TGTGCCAGCGATGGGCGGGGGGAATACGAGCAGTACTTC. This sequence encodes CASDGRGEYEQYF.